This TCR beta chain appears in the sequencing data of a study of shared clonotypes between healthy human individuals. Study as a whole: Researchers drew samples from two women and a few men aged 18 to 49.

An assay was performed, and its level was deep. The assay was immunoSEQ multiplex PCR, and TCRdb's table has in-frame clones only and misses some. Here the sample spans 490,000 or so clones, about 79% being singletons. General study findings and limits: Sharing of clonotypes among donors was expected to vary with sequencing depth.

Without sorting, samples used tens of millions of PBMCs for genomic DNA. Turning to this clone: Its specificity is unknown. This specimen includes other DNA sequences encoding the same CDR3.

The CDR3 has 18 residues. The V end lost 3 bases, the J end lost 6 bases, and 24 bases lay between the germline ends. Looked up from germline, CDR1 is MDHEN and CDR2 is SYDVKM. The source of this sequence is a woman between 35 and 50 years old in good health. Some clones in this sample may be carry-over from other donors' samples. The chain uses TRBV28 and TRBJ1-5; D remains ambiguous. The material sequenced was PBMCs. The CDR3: CASSLYSNTRKISQPQHF. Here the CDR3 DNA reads TGTGCCAGCAGTTTGTACAGCAACACCAGGAAGATTTCTCAGCCCCAGCATTTT.